These 17 T cell receptor beta chains originate from one sample sequenced in a study of shared clonotypes between healthy human individuals. Profiled with immunoSEQ multiplex PCR; TCRdb holds only in-frame clones, not every one. The repertoire includes 1,500,000 or so clones, 96% of them detected once, and over 1% sits in the top ten. Sequenced sample: naive CD4+ T cells sorted from blood. The subset is: CD45RA+ positively selected. These receptors were obtained from a young man in good health.

The V and J genes are TRBV6-6 and TRBJ1-5; D possibly corresponds to TRBD1 (6 bases). V was cut by 4 bases and J by 0 bases, with 7 bases left in between. The CDR3 is 14 residues long. Germline V gives CDR1 MNHNY, CDR2 SVGAGI (reference sequence). The CDR3 DNA reads as TGTGCCAGCAGTTCCAGGGGTAGCAATCAGCCCCAGCATTTT. Translation gives CASSSRGSNQPQHF.

This sequence joins TRBV1 and TRBJ2-7; whether TRBD2, the table's D call, matches the DNA was not checked. TRBV1 is given as a pseudogene. The CDR3 sequence is 11 residues long. The CDR3 here is CTTEEAHEQYF. CDR3 coding DNA: TGCACCACCGAAGAAGCCCACGAGCAGTACTTC.

J is TRBJ2-1 and V is TRBV18, with 11 bases that match TRBD2. Per the germline V gene, CDR1 is KGHSH and CDR2 is LQKENI. This CDR3 is built from 17 residues. Losses at the gene ends were 2 bases for V and 4 bases for J; bases not matched to a gene: 7. CDR3 sequence: CASSPMGTSGGYNEQFF. The CDR3 DNA reads as TGTGCCAGCTCACCAATGGGGACTAGCGGAGGTTACAATGAGCAGTTCTTC.

The V call is TRBV7-8, the J call TRBJ1-1; D is possibly TRBD1 (5 bases). The V end lost 3 bases, the J end lost 7 bases, and 9 bases lay between the germline ends. This CDR3 is built from 12 residues. The germline gives CDR1 SGHVS, CDR2 FQNEAQ. CDR3 DNA: TGTGCCAGCAGCTTCTATCAGGGTGAAGCTTTCTTT. Encoded protein: CASSFYQGEAFF.

V is TRBV7-2 and J is TRBJ2-1; D remains ambiguous. Trimming removed 5 bases from V and 4 bases from J, with 15 bases in between. The CDR3 consists of 15 residues. CDR1 and CDR2 from the germline V gene are SGHTA and FQGNSA. CDR3 sequence (DNA): TGTGCCAGCAGCCCCCTACCATCAGGTTACAATGAGCAGTTCTTC. Translated: CASSPLPSGYNEQFF.

This sequence joins TRBV27 and TRBJ2-1; the match to TRBD2 covers 7 bases. This CDR3 is built from 16 residues. With V trimmed by 5 bases and J by 2 bases, 9 bases remained unmatched. CDR1 MNHEY and CDR2 SMNVEV come from the germline V gene (reference sequence). The CDR3 protein is CASSQRAGLTYNEQFF. CDR3 in DNA: TGTGCCAGCAGTCAGAGAGCGGGACTCACCTACAATGAGCAGTTCTTC.

The rearrangement joins TRBV7-8 to TRBJ2-7, with D tentatively TRBD1 (6 bases). Germline loops: CDR1 SGHVS, CDR2 FQNEAQ. V lost 1 base to trimming and J lost 3 bases, with 13 bases between them. This CDR3 is built from 15 residues. As DNA, the CDR3 is TGTGCCAGCAGCTTAGATCCAGGGGCCGTCTACGAGCAGTACTTC. Translated, it gives CASSLDPGAVYEQYF.

Here the CDR3 DNA reads TGCGCCAGCAGCTTTCGGGATCGGTATGAAAAACTGTTTTTT. Amino acid sequence: CASSFRDRYEKLFF. This sequence joins TRBV5-1 and TRBJ1-4; D gene uncertain. The V gene lost 2 bases and the J gene lost 6 bases, with 11 bases spanning the gap. The germline V gene encodes CDR1 SGHRS and CDR2 YFSETQ. This CDR3 region has 14 residues.

V gene TRBV11-2 combines with J gene TRBJ2-3; no reliable D call. With 3 bases removed from V and 3 bases from J, the gap between germline ends came to 7 bases. The V gene's germline CDR1 is SGHAT and CDR2 FQNNGV. This CDR3 spans 13 amino acids. CDR3 bases: TGTGCCAGCAGCTTTGTAGGGACAGATACGCAGTATTTT. Protein: CASSFVGTDTQYF.

The chain carries TRBV2 and TRBJ2-6; TRBD2 matches 9 bases. V lost 10 bases and J lost 12; bases outside the gene matches: 13. The CDR3 runs to 14 residues. Per the germline V gene, CDR1 is SNHLY and CDR2 is FYNNEI. This CDR3 is CATYSGSVRSVLTF. The DNA of the CDR3 is TGTGCCACCTATAGCGGGAGTGTCAGATCCGTCCTGACTTTC.

The chain carries TRBV28 and TRBJ1-1; the D is unclear. There are 11 residues in the CDR3. V was pared by 8 bases and J by 3 bases, with 7 bases between. The germline V gene has CDR1 MDHEN and CDR2 SYDVKM. CDR3 loop: CASASDTEAFF. CDR3 DNA sequence: TGTGCCAGCGCATCGGACACTGAAGCTTTCTTT.

The V call is TRBV28, the J call TRBJ2-3, with 12 bases matching TRBD1. The CDR3 has 15 residues. Trimming took 10 bases from V and 6 from J; bases not matched to a gene: 11. Germline CDR1 is MDHEN and CDR2 is SYDVKM. This CDR3 reads CATAGRDRGLDTQYF. The CDR3 nucleotides read TGTGCCACCGCGGGCCGGGACAGGGGGCTGGATACGCAGTATTTT.

The DNA for the CDR3 is TGTGCCAGCAGGCCTGGATGGGGTGGACAGCCCCAGCATTTT. Translating it yields CASRPGWGGQPQHF. The chain employs TRBV6-6 and TRBJ1-5; D unclear. CDR1 is MNHNY, CDR2 SVGAGI, per germline (reference sequence). Deletions cut 6 bases from V and 7 bases from J, with 16 bases between. The CDR3 loop spans 14 amino acids.

There are a few counts of this clone. Other DNA sequences in this sample translate to the same CDR3. The gene calls are TRBV5-1 and TRBJ2-3; D ambiguous. The V end was cut by 0 bases, the J end by 0 bases, with 5 bases between. Germline V lookup: CDR1 SGHRS, CDR2 YFSETQ. The CDR3 is 14 amino acids. CDR3 sequence (DNA): TGCGCCAGCAGCTTGGAAACTAGCACAGATACGCAGTATTTT. This codes for CASSLETSTDTQYF.

The chain carries TRBV7-2 and TRBJ2-5; no definite D call. Trimming shortened V by 5 bases and J by 1 base, and 8 bases separated the two germline ends. The CDR3 totals 13 residues. Per germline, CDR1 SGHTA and CDR2 FQGNSA. The CDR3 region is CASSGRAQETQYF. Written as DNA, the CDR3 is TGTGCCAGCAGCGGACGGGCCCAAGAGACCCAGTACTTC.

The chain joins TRBV28 to TRBJ1-5; TRBD1 matches at 7 bases. The CDR3 has 19 amino acids. Trimming took 6 bases from V and 0 from J; bases not matched to a gene: 17. The germline CDR1 and CDR2 sequences are MDHEN and SYDVKM. CDR3 bases: TGTGCCAGCAGCTTTCCTCGGGACAGAGGGCAATATAGCAATCAGCCCCAGCATTTT. This translates into CASSFPRDRGQYSNQPQHF. Full variable domain (missing parts from reference TRBV28 and TRBJ1-5): DVKVTQSSRYLVKRTGEKVFLECVQDMDHENMFWYRQDPGLGLRLIYFSYDVKMKEKGDIPEGYSVSREKKERFSLILESASTNQTSMYLCASSFPRDRGQYSNQPQHFGDGTRLSIL.

The chain joins TRBV6-6 to TRBJ1-4, with 11 bases aligning to TRBD1. Germline assignment: CDR1 MNHNY and CDR2 SVGAGI (reference sequence). The CDR3 sequence is 15 residues long. Trimming cost V 2 bases and J 9 bases; bases outside gene matches: 5. CDR3 amino acids: CASSYIGTGGKKLFF. CDR3 sequence (DNA): TGTGCCAGCAGTTACATCGGGACAGGGGGGAAAAAACTGTTTTTT.